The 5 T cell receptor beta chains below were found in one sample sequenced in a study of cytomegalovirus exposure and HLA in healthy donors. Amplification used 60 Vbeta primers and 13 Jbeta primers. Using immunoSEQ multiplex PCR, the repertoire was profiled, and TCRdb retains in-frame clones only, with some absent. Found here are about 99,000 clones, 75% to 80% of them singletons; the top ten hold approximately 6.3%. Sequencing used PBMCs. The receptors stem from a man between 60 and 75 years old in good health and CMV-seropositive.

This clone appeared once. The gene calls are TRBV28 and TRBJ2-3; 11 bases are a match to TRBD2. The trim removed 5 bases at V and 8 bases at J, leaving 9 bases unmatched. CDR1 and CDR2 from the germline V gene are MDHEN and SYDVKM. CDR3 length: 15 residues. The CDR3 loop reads CASSPDSGGVGTQYF. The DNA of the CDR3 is TGTGCCAGCAGTCCCGATAGCGGGGGGGTAGGTACGCAGTATTTT.

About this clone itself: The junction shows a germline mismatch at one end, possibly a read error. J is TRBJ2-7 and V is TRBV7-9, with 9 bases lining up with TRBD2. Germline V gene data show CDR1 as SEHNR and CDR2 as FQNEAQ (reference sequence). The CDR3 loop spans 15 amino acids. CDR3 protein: CSSSSGLAVRYEQYF. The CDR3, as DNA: TGTTCCAGCAGCTCGGGACTAGCTGTTCGCTACGAGCAGTACTTC. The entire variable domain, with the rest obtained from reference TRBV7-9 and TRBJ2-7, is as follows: DTGVSQNPRHKITKRGQNVTFRCDPISEHNRLYWYRQTLGQGPEFLTYFQNEAQLEKSRLLSDRFSAERPKGSFSTLEIQRTEQGDSAMYLCSSSSGLAVRYEQYFGPGTRLTVT.

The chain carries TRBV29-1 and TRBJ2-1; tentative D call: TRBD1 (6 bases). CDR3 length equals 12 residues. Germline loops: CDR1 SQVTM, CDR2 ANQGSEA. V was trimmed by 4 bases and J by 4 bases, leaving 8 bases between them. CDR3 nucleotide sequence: TGCAGCGTTGGGGACACATACAATGAGCAGTTCTTC. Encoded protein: CSVGDTYNEQFF.

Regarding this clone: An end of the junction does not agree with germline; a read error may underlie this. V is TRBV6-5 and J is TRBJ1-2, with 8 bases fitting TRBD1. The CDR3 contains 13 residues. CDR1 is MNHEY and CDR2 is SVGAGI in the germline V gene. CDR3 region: CASSSGTGYGCTF. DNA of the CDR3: TGTGCCAGCAGTTCGGGGACAGGCTATGGCTGCACCTTC.

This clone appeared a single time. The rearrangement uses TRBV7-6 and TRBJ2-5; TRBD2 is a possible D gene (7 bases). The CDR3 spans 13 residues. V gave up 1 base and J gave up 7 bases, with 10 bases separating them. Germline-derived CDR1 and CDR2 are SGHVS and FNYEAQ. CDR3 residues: CASSLGGGGTQYF. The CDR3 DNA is TGTGCCAGCAGCTTAGGAGGGGGGGGGACCCAGTACTTC.